The table lists the clone carrying this TCR beta chain with a count of one. Its target is not known. The data stem from a study of blood T cells in healthy people across ages. General study points: Strong correlation linked observed beta diversity and percent naive T cells.

Next came a second PCR, run for roughly 7 to 12 cycles, which used a sample-barcoded 5' primer along with a J-beta primer mix. TCRdb used MiXCR to reprocess the 5' RACE reads, holding one entry per CDR3 protein. The sample lists over 500,000 distinct CDR3 sequences; around 27% were seen once. There are 14 residues in the CDR3. Looked up from germline, CDR1 is SGHDN and CDR2 is FVKESK. V was pared by 4 bases and J by 2 bases, with 3 bases of the junction left unmatched. The sample was also reused in another study, on T cells of mothers and their children. From that second work: A few mothers and their six children, all healthy Caucasians, donated.

Sequenced sample: blood. The chain joins TRBV14 to TRBJ2-3; 7 positions agree with TRBD1. The clonotype comes from a boy aged 2-9 years in good health. The CDR3 region is CASSLTGPTDTQYF. CDR3 bases: TGTGCCAGCAGCCTGACAGGGCCCACAGATACGCAGTATTTT.